A selection of T cell receptor beta chains follows, all from one sample in a study of T cells in Graves' hyperthyroidism and ophthalmopathy. From the multiplex PCR reads, TCRdb called clonotypes with MiXCR, one entry per CDR3 protein. The sample lists about 610,000 distinct CDR3 sequences, about 14% seen once, with approximately 4.3% in the top ten. The sample was blood. These receptors were taken from a woman in her forties with Graves' ophthalmopathy. Each CDR3 is given with its conserved first and last residue. A D gene is named only where the DNA matches it firmly. Clone size is shown for a subset of rows, as once, few, many or a class of expanded clone.

- | - | TRBJ2-7 | TRBV24-1 | CATTDRVDGEQYF | TGTGCCACCACCGACAGAGTGGACGGAGAGCAGTACTTC
- | - | TRBJ1-5 | TRBV27 | CASSLSSATSNQPQHF | TGTGCCAGCAGTTTATCTTCGGCCACTAGCAATCAGCCCCAGCATTTT
- | many | TRBJ1-1 | TRBV30 | CAWSEPGLTEAFF | TGTGCCTGGAGTGAACCGGGACTCACTGAAGCTTTCTTT
- | many | TRBJ1-1 | TRBV12-3/TRBV12-4 | CASSPILILGDRGTEAFF | TGTGCCAGCAGCCCCATCCTGATCCTGGGGGATCGGGGCACTGAAGCTTTCTTT
- | many | TRBJ2-2 | TRBV24-1 | CATRGVTGTNTGELFF | TGTGCCACCAGGGGTGTCACAGGGACGAACACCGGGGAGCTGTTTTTT
- | - | TRBJ2-3 | TRBV6-1 | CASNADPDTDTQYF | TGTGCCAGCAACGCCGACCCGGACACAGATACGCAGTATTTT
TRBD1 | many | TRBJ2-7 | TRBV28 | CASSPGTGEGYEQYF | TGTGCCAGCAGTCCTGGGACAGGGGAAGGGTACGAGCAGTACTTC
TRBD2 | many | TRBJ2-7 | TRBV12-3/TRBV12-4 | CASSSGTSGYEQYF | TGTGCCAGCAGTTCCGGGACTAGCGGTTACGAGCAGTACTTC
TRBD2 | - | TRBJ2-5 | TRBV28 | CAGRASGSETQYF | TGTGCCGGCCGGGCTAGCGGGAGTGAGACCCAGTACTTC
- | - | TRBJ2-7 | TRBV20-1 | CSASGITGSHYGQYF | TGCAGTGCTAGCGGTATCACAGGGTCCCACTACGGGCAGTACTTC
TRBD1 | many | TRBJ2-6 | TRBV5-1 | CASSLGPGQSSGANVLTF | TGCGCCAGCAGCTTGGGGCCGGGACAGTCCTCTGGGGCCAACGTCCTGACTTTC
TRBD1 | many | TRBJ1-2 | TRBV19 | CASTHQTGTVNYGYTF | TGTGCCAGTACCCACCAGACCGGGACAGTTAACTATGGCTACACCTTC
- | many | TRBJ2-7 | TRBV20-1 | CSASPARGTGNSYEQYF | TGCAGTGCTAGCCCAGCCCGGGGAACGGGGAACTCCTACGAGCAGTACTTC
- | many | TRBJ2-7 | TRBV6-5 | CASSYQSPLDEQYF | TGTGCCAGCAGTTACCAGAGTCCTTTGGACGAGCAGTACTTC
- | many | TRBJ1-1 | TRBV30 | CAWSSTVVNTEAFF | TGTGCCTGGAGCAGCACAGTTGTGAACACTGAAGCTTTCTTT
TRBD1 | many | TRBJ2-2 | TRBV6-5 | CASRLNPGTGWTGELFF | TGTGCCAGCCGCCTAAATCCCGGGACAGGGTGGACCGGGGAGCTGTTTTTT
TRBD2 | many | TRBJ2-7 | TRBV10-3 | CAISVAAVLAGVYEQYF | TGTGCCATCAGTGTGGCGGCCGTTCTAGCGGGAGTATACGAGCAGTACTTC
TRBD1 | few | TRBJ1-5 | TRBV20-1 | CSATDRAPPDQPQHF | TGCAGTGCAACGGACAGGGCTCCCCCGGATCAGCCCCAGCATTTT
- | many | TRBJ2-7 | TRBV4-1 | CASSQIQNYEQYF | TGCGCCAGCAGCCAAATTCAGAACTACGAGCAGTACTTC
- | many | TRBJ1-1 | TRBV3-1 | CASSQQGTTTAEAFF | TGTGCCAGCAGCCAACAGGGTACGACGACCGCTGAAGCTTTCTTT
- | - | TRBJ1-5 | TRBV3-1 | CASSQGIGGQPQHF | TGTGCCAGCAGCCAAGGGATAGGGGGTCAGCCCCAGCATTTT
- | - | TRBJ2-7 | TRBV9 | CASSVGGGNSYEQYF | TGTGCCAGCAGCGTAGGTGGCGGGAACTCCTACGAGCAGTACTTC
- | many | TRBJ1-5 | TRBV12-3/TRBV12-4 | CASSPTGRGNQPQHF | TGTGCCAGCAGCCCCACAGGAAGGGGCAATCAGCCCCAGCATTTT
- | few | TRBJ1-1 | TRBV11-1 | CASSLRETAGAFF | TGTGCCAGCAGCTTAAGGGAAACCGCTGGAGCTTTCTTT
- | many | TRBJ2-7 | TRBV28 | CASTSGIHEQYF | TGTGCCAGCACCTCCGGGATCCACGAGCAGTACTTC
- | few | TRBJ2-4 | TRBV20-1 | CSEGALAKNIQYF | TGCAGCGAGGGAGCCTTAGCCAAAAACATTCAGTACTTC
TRBD2 | - | TRBJ2-7 | TRBV6-2/TRBV6-3 | CASRGGSFNGYEQYF | TGTGCCAGCCGTGGCGGGAGTTTTAACGGATACGAGCAGTACTTC